These 22 T cell receptor beta chains came from one sample sequenced in a study of post-analysis software for immune sequencing data. Prepared TCR beta cDNA libraries contained unique molecular identifiers. TCRdb processed the PCR reads anew with MiXCR; each CDR3 protein has one entry. The table lists hundreds of thousands of distinct CDR3 sequences, about a third of them singletons. These receptors' antigens are unknown. Whole-study results and caveats: TRBV5-6, TRBV5-1 and TRBV20-1 were among five TRBV segments more frequent in patients than controls.

Material: blood. These receptors came from a girl aged 5 to 17 with multiple sclerosis.

CDR3 coding DNA: TGTGCCAGCAGCTTAGGGGACACCCGGAGCTACGAGCAGTACTTC. Translated, it gives CASSLGDTRSYEQYF. The rearrangement links TRBV11-1 to TRBJ2-7, with a weak D call TRBD1 (6 bases). The CDR3 spans 15 residues. The V gene's germline CDR1 is SGHAT and CDR2 FQDESV (reference sequence). The germline V and J ends were trimmed by 1 base and 3 bases, with 13 bases remaining between them.

This clonotype was recorded many times. The chain carries TRBV24-1 and TRBJ2-7, with D maybe TRBD1 (5 bases). CDR1 KGHDR and CDR2 SFDVKD come from the germline V gene. Trimming shortened V by 3 bases and J by 2 bases, and 13 bases separated the two germline ends. The CDR3 has 15 amino acids. The CDR3 DNA sequence: TGTGCCACCAGTGATACAAACAGGAAACCCTACGAGCAGTACTTC. Protein product: CATSDTNRKPYEQYF.

Details on this clonotype: Relative to the germline gene, one junction end is altered; a read error may explain this. This rearrangement joins TRBV7-9 to TRBJ2-5; D may correspond to TRBD1 or TRBD2 (5 bases each). The CDR3 runs 18 residues. CDR1 is SEHNR and CDR2 is FQNEAQ in the germline V gene (reference sequence). This CDR3 reads CASSLSLGVPGDQETQYF. CDR3 sequence (DNA): TGCGCCAGCAGCTTAAGTTTGGGGGTCCCCGGGGACCAAGAGACCCAGTACTTC.

There are a few counts of this clonotype. The gene calls are TRBV15 and TRBJ2-1, with 12 bases identical to TRBD2. There are 16 residues in the CDR3. The V and J ends lost 1 base and 7 bases, in that order; junction bases with no gene match: 5. Germline V gene data show CDR1 as LNHNV and CDR2 as YYDKDF (reference sequence). In nucleotides, the CDR3 is TGTGCCACCAGCAGAGCCTCTAGCGGGGGGGAAAATGAGCAGTTCTTC. Protein sequence: CATSRASSGGENEQFF.

This rearrangement joins TRBV3-1 to TRBJ2-5, with D tentatively TRBD2 (6 bases). Trimming pared 3 bases from V and 7 bases from J, leaving 18 bases between. CDR1 and CDR2 from the germline V gene are LGHDT and YNNKEL (reference sequence). The CDR3 length is 15 residues. In nucleotides, the CDR3 is TGTGCCAGCAGCCAGCCGGGACCCCAGGGAGGGACCCAGTACTTC. Protein sequence: CASSQPGPQGGTQYF.

This clonotype was counted once. V and J are TRBV12-3 or TRBV12-4 and TRBJ2-1; 7 bases align to TRBD2. There are 16 residues in the CDR3. Trimming took 0 bases from V and 4 from J; bases not matched to a gene: 6. CDR3: CASSLAHGGGYNEQFF. The CDR3 DNA reads TGTGCCAGCAGTTTAGCGCACGGGGGAGGGTACAATGAGCAGTTCTTC.

This clonotype was picked up many times. This chain joins TRBV12-3 or TRBV12-4 and TRBJ1-6; weak D call: TRBD1 (5 bases). The CDR3 covers 14 residues. V was trimmed by 6 bases and J by 7 bases, leaving 13 bases between them. In DNA, the CDR3 is TGTGCCAGCAGGGGGGACGGCGGGAATTCACCCCTCCACTTT. Its translation: CASRGDGGNSPLHF.

As concerns this clonotype: At one boundary the junction diverges from the germline segment, which might be a read error. This chain uses TRBV12-3 or TRBV12-4 with TRBJ2-7; D call uncertain. The CDR3 runs 15 residues. CDR3 coding DNA: TGTGTCAGCAGTGACCCCCAAGGCAGCTCCTACGAGCAGTACTTC. It translates to CVSSDPQGSSYEQYF.

This clonotype was seen a handful of times. The rearrangement joins TRBV5-1 to TRBJ2-5; 8 nucleotides align to TRBD2. J gave up 5 bases and V 7 bases, and 7 bases lay outside the gene matches. CDR3 length: 13 amino acids. From germline, CDR1 is SGHRS and CDR2 YFSETQ. In DNA, the CDR3 is TGCGCCAGCGGAGGGACTAGGGGGGAGACCCAGTACTTC. This translates into CASGGTRGETQYF.

This rearrangement joins TRBV6-5 to TRBJ2-1; 10 nucleotides agree with TRBD2. The V segment lost 2 bases and the J segment 7 bases; nucleotides outside the gene matches: 5. This CDR3 is built from 15 residues. Germline-derived CDR1 and CDR2 are MNHEY and SVGAGI. The CDR3 region is CASSYGLAGANEQFF. CDR3 nucleotide sequence: TGTGCCAGCAGTTACGGTCTAGCGGGGGCTAATGAGCAGTTCTTC.

This chain joins TRBV7-2 and TRBJ1-1; the D gene is possibly TRBD1 (5 bases). The CDR3 length is 14 residues. Germline V gene lookup returns CDR1 SGHTA and CDR2 FQGNSA. The V gene lost 5 bases and the J gene lost 3 bases, with 13 bases spanning the gap. The CDR3 DNA reads TGTGCCAGCAGCCCTCAATCGGGGGACACTGAAGCTTTCTTT. Its protein product is CASSPQSGDTEAFF.

This clonotype was seen more than once but under ten times. CDR3 sequence: CASSPYETTSYEQYF. CDR3 nucleotide sequence: TGCGCCAGCAGCCCGTATGAGACTACCTCCTACGAGCAGTACTTC. The chain uses TRBV4-1 and TRBJ2-7; the D gene is possibly TRBD2 (5 bases). V lost 4 bases, J lost 0 bases, and 13 bases lay in between. The length of the CDR3 is 15 residues. Looked up from germline, CDR1 is MGHRA and CDR2 is YSYEKL.

The chain links TRBV7-9 to TRBJ1-1; D is unresolved. Germline-derived CDR1 and CDR2 are SEHNR and FQNEAQ (reference sequence). The V gene lost 3 bases and the J gene lost 3 bases, with 11 bases spanning the gap. CDR3 length: 14 amino acids. The chain's CDR3 is CASSLEGGYTEAFF. Written as DNA, the CDR3 is TGTGCCAGCAGCTTGGAGGGAGGGTACACTGAAGCTTTCTTT.

The chain recombines TRBV11-2 with TRBJ2-5, with TRBD1 identical over 9 bases. Germline CDR1 and CDR2: SGHAT and FQNNGV. The CDR3 is 20 amino acids. With 4 bases clipped from V and 5 bases from J, the junction kept 23 bases outside the gene matches. The CDR3 loop reads CASSSLLTAGQGSFGETQYF. The CDR3 DNA is TGTGCCAGCAGCTCCCTATTAACTGCCGGACAGGGGAGTTTCGGGGAGACCCAGTACTTC.

This clonotype was counted between two and nine times. This sequence joins TRBV20-1 and TRBJ2-1; the D gene is possibly TRBD2 (6 bases). The CDR3 is 15 amino acids. Trimming left V 0 bases short and J 4 bases short, with 13 bases between. Germline CDR1 is DFQATT and CDR2 is SNEGSKA (reference sequence). Written as DNA, the CDR3 is TGCAGTGCTAGAGAGCGGCGGGATCGTTACAATGAGCAGTTCTTC. Its protein product is CSARERRDRYNEQFF.

This clonotype was counted only a few times. This chain uses TRBV2 with TRBJ2-5, with 9 bases that match TRBD2. Germline V gene sequence: CDR1 SNHLY, CDR2 FYNNEI. This CDR3 region has 15 residues. The V and J ends lost 8 bases and 0 bases, in that order; junction bases with no gene match: 7. The CDR3 DNA reads as TGTGCCAGCCTCTCCAGCGGGGGGTACCAAGAGACCCAGTACTTC. Translated, it gives CASLSSGGYQETQYF.

The CDR3 coding sequence is TGCGCCAGCAGCTTGGTCTCTCACGCTAAAGCTTTCTTT. This codes for CASSLVSHAKAFF. The chain joins TRBV5-1 to TRBJ1-1; D gene unclear. Trimming took off 0 bases at V and 9 bases at J, with 12 bases between the two ends. Germline CDR1 is SGHRS and CDR2 is YFSETQ. This CDR3 spans 13 amino acids.

The chain combines TRBV7-9 with TRBJ2-7; D possibly matches TRBD1 or TRBD2 (5 bases each). V was clipped by 5 bases and J by 10 bases, with 21 bases between them. Germline assignment: CDR1 SEHNR and CDR2 FQNEAQ (reference sequence). This CDR3 is 14 amino acids long. CDR3 nucleotides: TGTGCCAGCAGCCCTAGAGGGGCACGAGAGACTCAGTACTTC. It codes for CASSPRGARETQYF.

Concerning this clonotype itself: Relative to the germline gene, one junction end is altered; a read error may explain this. CDR3 region: CASTLTDQDRIETQYF. CDR3 in DNA: TGTGCCAGCACCTTGACTGACCAGGACAGGATTGAGACTCAGTACTTC. V gene TRBV12-3 or TRBV12-4 combines with J gene TRBJ2-5; 7 bases fit TRBD1. The CDR3 spans 16 residues.

This clonotype was recorded a few times. The gene calls are TRBV27 and TRBJ1-6, with D maybe TRBD1 (5 bases). Germline V gene lookup returns CDR1 MNHEY and CDR2 SMNVEV (reference sequence). V was cut by 7 bases and J by 10 bases, with 20 bases left in between. CDR3 length: 15 amino acids. The chain's CDR3 is CASTSQPGGGSPLHF. For the CDR3, the DNA is TGTGCCAGCACCTCCCAGCCCGGGGGAGGATCACCCCTCCACTTT.

The chain carries TRBV6-2 or TRBV6-3 and TRBJ1-2; 8 nucleotides agree with TRBD1. Losses at the gene ends were 6 bases for V and 8 bases for J; bases not matched to a gene: 8. Looked up from germline, CDR1 is MNHEY and CDR2 is SVGEGT. The CDR3 covers 13 residues. The CDR3 sequence: CASRDGTGSGYTF. The DNA of the CDR3 is TGTGCCAGCAGGGACGGGACAGGCAGCGGCTACACCTTC.

The sample holds a few counts of this clonotype. This chain joins TRBV20-1 and TRBJ2-1; 8 bases fit TRBD1. The CDR3 totals 16 residues. Unmatched junction bases numbered 11, after V lost 4 bases and J lost 3 bases. CDR1 and CDR2 (germline): DFQATT, SNEGSKA (reference sequence). CDR3 sequence: CSAKKPGQAVYNEQFF. CDR3 bases: TGCAGTGCTAAAAAACCGGGACAGGCGGTCTACAATGAGCAGTTCTTC.